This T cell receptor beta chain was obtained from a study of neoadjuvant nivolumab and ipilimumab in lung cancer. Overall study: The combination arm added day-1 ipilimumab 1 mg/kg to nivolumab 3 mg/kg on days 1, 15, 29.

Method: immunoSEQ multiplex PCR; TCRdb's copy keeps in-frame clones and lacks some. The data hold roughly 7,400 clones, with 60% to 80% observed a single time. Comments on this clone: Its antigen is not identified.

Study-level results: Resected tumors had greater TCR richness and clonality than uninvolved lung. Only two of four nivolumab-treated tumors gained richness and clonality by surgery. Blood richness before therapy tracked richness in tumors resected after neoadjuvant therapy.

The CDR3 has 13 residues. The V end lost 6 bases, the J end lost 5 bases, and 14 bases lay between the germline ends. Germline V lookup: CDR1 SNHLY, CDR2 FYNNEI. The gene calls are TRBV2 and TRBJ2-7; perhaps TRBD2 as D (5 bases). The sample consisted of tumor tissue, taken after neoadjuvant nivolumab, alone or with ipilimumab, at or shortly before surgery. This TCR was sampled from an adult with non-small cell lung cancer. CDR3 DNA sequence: TGTGCCAGCAGGGACCGGGGTGGGGACGAGCAGTACTTC. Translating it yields CASRDRGGDEQYF.